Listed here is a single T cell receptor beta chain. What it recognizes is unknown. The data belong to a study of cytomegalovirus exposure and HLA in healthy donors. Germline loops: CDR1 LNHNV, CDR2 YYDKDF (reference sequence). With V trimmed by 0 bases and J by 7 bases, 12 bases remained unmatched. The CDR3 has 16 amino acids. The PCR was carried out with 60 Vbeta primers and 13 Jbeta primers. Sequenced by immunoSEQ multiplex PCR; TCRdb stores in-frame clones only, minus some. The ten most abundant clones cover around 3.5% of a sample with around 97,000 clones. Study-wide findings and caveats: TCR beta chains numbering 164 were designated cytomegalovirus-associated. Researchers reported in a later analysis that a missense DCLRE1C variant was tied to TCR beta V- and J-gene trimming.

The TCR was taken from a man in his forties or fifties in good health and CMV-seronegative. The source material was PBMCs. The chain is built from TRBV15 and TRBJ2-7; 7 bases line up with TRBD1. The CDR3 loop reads CATSRDSGAGGREQYF. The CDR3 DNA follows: TGTGCCACCAGCAGAGATAGTGGGGCAGGGGGTCGGGAGCAGTACTTC.